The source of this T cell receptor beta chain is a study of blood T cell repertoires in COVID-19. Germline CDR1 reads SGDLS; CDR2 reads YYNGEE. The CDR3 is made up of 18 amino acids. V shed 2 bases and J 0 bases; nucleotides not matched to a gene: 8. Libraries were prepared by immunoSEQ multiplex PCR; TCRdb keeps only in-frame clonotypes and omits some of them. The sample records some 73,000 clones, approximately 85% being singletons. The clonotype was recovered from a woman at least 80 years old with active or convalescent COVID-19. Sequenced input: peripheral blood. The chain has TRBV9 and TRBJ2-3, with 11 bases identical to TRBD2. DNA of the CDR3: TGTGCCAGCAGCGTCTTGCCTAGCGGGGGGACGAGCACAGATACGCAGTATTTT. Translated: CASSVLPSGGTSTDTQYF. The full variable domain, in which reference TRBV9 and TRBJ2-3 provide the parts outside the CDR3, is DSGVTQTPKHLITATGQRVTLRCSPRSGDLSVYWYQQSLDQGLQFLIQYYNGEERAKGNILERFSAQQFPDLHSELNLSSLELGDSALYFCASSVLPSGGTSTDTQYFGPGTRLTVL.